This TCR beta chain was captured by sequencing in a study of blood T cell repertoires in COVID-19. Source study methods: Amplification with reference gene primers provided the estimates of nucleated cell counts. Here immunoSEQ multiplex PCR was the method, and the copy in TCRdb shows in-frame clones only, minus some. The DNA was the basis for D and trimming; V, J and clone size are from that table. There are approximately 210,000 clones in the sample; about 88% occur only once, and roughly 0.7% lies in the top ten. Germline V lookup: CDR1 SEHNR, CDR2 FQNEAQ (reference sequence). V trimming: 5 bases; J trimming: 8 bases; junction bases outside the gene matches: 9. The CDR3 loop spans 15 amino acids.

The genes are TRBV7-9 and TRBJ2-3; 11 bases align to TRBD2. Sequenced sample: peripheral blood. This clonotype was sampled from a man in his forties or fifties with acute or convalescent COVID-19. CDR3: CASSQTSGEAGTQYF. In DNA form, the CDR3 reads TGTGCCAGCAGCCAGACTAGCGGGGAAGCCGGTACGCAGTATTTT.